One and the same sample provided the 23 T cell receptor beta chains below, sequenced in a study of T cell repertoires in cytomegalovirus infection. One entry per CDR3 protein results from TCRdb running MiXCR on the reads. The table shows 250,000 or so distinct CDR3 sequences, with around an eighth occurring only once. The sequenced sample was PBMCs. Every receptor here comes from a human donor in good health (CMV status not recorded). Some clones in this sample may be carry-over from other donors' samples.

This clonotype has a count of ten or more. The rearrangement links TRBV7-2 to TRBJ2-7; no clear D gene. The V gene lost 1 base and the J gene lost 6 bases, with 13 bases spanning the gap. CDR1 is SGHTA, CDR2 FQGNSA, per germline. CDR3 length: 14 residues. The CDR3 coding sequence is TGTGCCAGCAGCTTAGTGGCTCAGGCAACCGAGCAGTACTTC. Its translation is CASSLVAQATEQYF.

The table lists this clonotype with a few counts. The V call is TRBV28, the J call TRBJ2-7; D is ambiguous. Germline V gene data show CDR1 as MDHEN and CDR2 as SYDVKM. The CDR3 is 16 residues long. V was trimmed by 4 bases and J by 0 bases, leaving 16 bases between them. CDR3 coding DNA: TGTGCCAGCAGTTATCCCTTTGGGCCGAGCTCCTACGAGCAGTACTTC. Its protein product is CASSYPFGPSSYEQYF.

This clonotype was picked up many times. The chain joins TRBV19 to TRBJ2-1; 9 bases align to TRBD2. The junction had 14 bases not matched to a gene; V was cut back by 3 bases and J by 2 bases. The CDR3 sequence is 19 residues long. The germline V gene has CDR1 LNHDA and CDR2 SQIVND (reference sequence). CDR3 sequence reads: CASSIGWASGISAYNEQFF. The CDR3 bases are TGTGCCAGTAGTATTGGTTGGGCTAGCGGGATTAGCGCCTACAATGAGCAGTTCTTC.

The chain combines TRBV18 with TRBJ1-5, with 7 bases fitting TRBD1. Per germline, CDR1 KGHSH and CDR2 LQKENI. V was clipped by 4 bases and J by 11 bases; unmatched bases: 11. The CDR3 covers 14 residues. The CDR3 region is CASSLSTGIKTQHF. The CDR3 bases are TGTGCCAGCTCACTATCGACAGGGATCAAGACCCAGCATTTT.

This clonotype was counted a few times. V usage is TRBV11-1 and J usage is TRBJ2-2, with D tentatively TRBD2 (7 bases). The CDR3 is 14 residues long. CDR1 SGHAT and CDR2 FQDESV come from the germline V gene (reference sequence). Trimming left V 3 bases short and J 4 bases short, with 9 bases between. This CDR3 is CASSFAGATGELFF. DNA of the CDR3: TGTGCCAGCAGCTTTGCGGGGGCCACCGGGGAGCTGTTTTTT.

The chain carries TRBV6-4 and TRBJ2-1; a weak D match, TRBD2 (5 bases). The germline V gene has CDR1 MRHNA and CDR2 SNTAGT. With 1 base removed from V and 13 bases from J, the gap between germline ends came to 14 bases. There are 13 residues in the CDR3. The CDR3 nucleotides are TGTGCCAGCAGTGACTACCCTGCGGGCTCCCAGTTCTTC. It codes for CASSDYPAGSQFF.

J is TRBJ2-5 and V is TRBV18; D call uncertain. Trimming pared 2 bases from V and 4 bases from J, leaving 5 bases between. Germline assignment: CDR1 KGHSH and CDR2 LQKENI. The length of the CDR3 is 12 residues. In nucleotides, the CDR3 is TGTGCCAGCTCACCAAGTATAGAGACCCAGTACTTC. It specifies CASSPSIETQYF.

The sample holds many counts of this clonotype. The chain joins TRBV7-2 to TRBJ1-4; 10 nucleotides agree with TRBD1. Germline assignment: CDR1 SGHTA and CDR2 FQGNSA. The junction had 6 bases not matched to a gene; V was cut back by 2 bases and J by 12 bases. The CDR3 length is 14 residues. This CDR3 is CASSLQGTGVELFF. The CDR3 coding sequence is TGTGCCAGCAGCTTACAGGGGACAGGGGTGGAACTGTTTTTT.

This clonotype was observed at least ten times. The chain combines TRBV28 with TRBJ1-2, with a tentative D call TRBD1 (5 bases). Germline V CDR1 and CDR2: MDHEN, SYDVKM. The CDR3 extends over 13 amino acids. V was cut by 6 bases and J by 8 bases, with 16 bases left in between. This chain's CDR3 is CASRGGGARGYTF. The CDR3 DNA is TGTGCCAGCAGGGGCGGGGGAGCGCGGGGCTACACCTTC.

Ten or more counts support this clonotype. The chain uses TRBV12-3 or TRBV12-4 and TRBJ2-2; D unclear. There are 13 residues in the CDR3. Trimming took off 5 bases at V and 6 bases at J, with 10 bases between the two ends. The CDR3 region is CASSRRSPGELFF. In nucleotides, the CDR3 is TGTGCCAGCAGTCGACGGAGCCCCGGGGAGCTGTTTTTT.

This clonotype was seen many times. The V and J genes are TRBV27 and TRBJ1-2; D may be TRBD1 (5 bases). Trimming removed 0 bases at V and 8 bases at J, with 10 bases between. The V gene's germline CDR1 is MNHEY and CDR2 SMNVEV (reference sequence). This CDR3 is 13 amino acids long. CDR3 sequence reads: CASSLSGPGGYTF. The CDR3 DNA reads as TGTGCCAGCAGTTTATCGGGGCCGGGAGGCTACACCTTC.

V is TRBV5-1 and J is TRBJ1-2; TRBD1 agrees at 7 bases. Trimming cost V 4 bases and J 2 bases; bases outside gene matches: 8. Germline V gives CDR1 SGHRS, CDR2 YFSETQ. The length of the CDR3 is 15 residues. The DNA for the CDR3 is TGCGCCAGCAGCAACAGACAGGGAGGCAACTATGGCTACACCTTC. Translating it yields CASSNRQGGNYGYTF.

This chain joins TRBV5-6 and TRBJ1-1, with D possibly TRBD1 on 5 matching bases. The length of the CDR3 is 13 residues. The V and J ends lost 6 bases and 0 bases respectively, with 9 bases between them. Germline-derived CDR1 and CDR2 are SGHDT and YYEEEE. CDR3 residues: CASTRQMNTEAFF. Written as DNA, the CDR3 is TGTGCCAGCACCCGACAGATGAACACTGAAGCTTTCTTT.

In this sample, this clonotype turned up many times. This chain joins TRBV12-3 or TRBV12-4 and TRBJ2-7, with 8 nucleotides matching TRBD1. The CDR3 is made up of 15 amino acids. The J segment lost 6 bases and the V segment lost 2 bases, leaving 9 bases of the junction unmatched. For the CDR3, the DNA is TGTGCCAGCAGTTTACGGAGGCAGGGGGCGGGCGAGCAGTACTTC. This sequence encodes CASSLRRQGAGEQYF.

At least ten counts were recorded for this clonotype. This chain joins TRBV7-2 and TRBJ1-6; 7 bases align to TRBD1. V lost 2 bases and J lost 9; bases outside the gene matches: 10. The CDR3 extends over 16 amino acids. CDR1 SGHTA and CDR2 FQGNSA come from the germline V gene. In DNA form, the CDR3 reads TGTGCCAGCAGCTTACGGGACAGCCTTAAATTTTCACCCCTCCACTTT. Translation gives CASSLRDSLKFSPLHF.

The table lists this clonotype with many counts. The CDR3 spells CASSFAPGDSGNTIYF. The CDR3 DNA sequence: TGTGCCAGCAGCTTCGCCCCCGGGGACTCTGGAAACACCATATATTTT. V and J are TRBV7-2 and TRBJ1-3; D call uncertain. The germline V and J ends were trimmed by 3 bases and 0 bases, with 12 bases remaining between them. CDR3 length: 16 residues. From germline, CDR1 is SGHTA and CDR2 FQGNSA.

This clonotype has just a few counts. The rearrangement links TRBV2 to TRBJ2-3, with a tentative D call TRBD1 (6 bases). Trimming removed 6 bases at V and 1 base at J, with 14 bases between. Germline CDR1 and CDR2: SNHLY and FYNNEI. The CDR3 is 15 residues long. The CDR3 loop reads CASSTDRSGTDTQYF. CDR3 DNA sequence: TGTGCCAGCAGCACCGACAGGTCGGGCACAGATACGCAGTATTTT.

This clonotype was observed a handful of times. The chain is built from TRBV10-3 and TRBJ1-2; D perhaps matches TRBD1 (6 bases). CDR1 and CDR2 from the germline V gene are ENHRY and SYGVKD. The ends were cut back, 3 bases at V and 0 bases at J, with 11 bases in the middle. The CDR3 runs to 15 residues. The CDR3 bases are TGTGCCATCAGTGACCTCGACAGGTCTAACTATGGCTACACCTTC. It encodes CAISDLDRSNYGYTF.

This clonotype showed up many times. This chain joins TRBV20-1 and TRBJ2-3, with D perhaps assigned TRBD1 or TRBD2 (6 bases each). This CDR3 is built from 19 residues. The V gene lost 2 bases and the J gene lost 5 bases, with 29 bases spanning the gap. Looked up from germline, CDR1 is DFQATT and CDR2 is SNEGSKA (reference sequence). The CDR3 region is CSARKDSAVGGGLQDTQYF. The CDR3, as DNA: TGCAGTGCTAGAAAGGATTCTGCCGTGGGGGGCGGCCTTCAAGATACGCAGTATTTT.

At least ten counts were recorded for this clonotype. V is TRBV7-2 and J is TRBJ1-6, with D possibly being TRBD1 (5 bases). The CDR3 consists of 14 residues. Per the germline V gene, CDR1 is SGHTA and CDR2 is FQGNSA. Trimming left V 5 bases short and J 7 bases short, with 12 bases between. The CDR3 reads CASSRSGTNSPLHF. The DNA for the CDR3 is TGTGCCAGCAGCCGCTCGGGGACGAATTCACCCCTCCACTTT.

This clonotype was observed at least ten times. V and J are TRBV19 and TRBJ1-4; tentatively, D is TRBD1 (6 bases). V lost 2 bases and J lost 4, with 8 bases in between. Germline V gives CDR1 LNHDA, CDR2 SQIVND (reference sequence). The length of the CDR3 is 14 residues. The DNA of the CDR3 is TGTGCCAGTAGTATACAGGGGAATAATGAAAAACTGTTTTTT. Amino acid sequence: CASSIQGNNEKLFF. Full variable domain (rest looked up from reference TRBV19 and TRBJ1-4): DGGITQSPKYLFRKEGQNVTLSCEQNLNHDAMYWYRQDPGQGLRLIYYSQIVNDFQKGDIAEGYSVSREKKESFPLTVTSAQKNPTAFYLCASSIQGNNEKLFFGSGTQLSVL.

This clonotype was seen ten or more times. The chain couples TRBV7-2 to TRBJ1-6; D not certain. CDR3 length equals 15 residues. The V and J ends lost 5 bases and 0 bases respectively, with 8 bases between them. Germline-derived CDR1 and CDR2 are SGHTA and FQGNSA. CDR3 nucleotides: TGTGCCAGCAGCGCTGACGTCTCCTATAATTCACCCCTCCACTTT. Translated, it gives CASSADVSYNSPLHF.

This chain links TRBV5-1 with TRBJ2-1; 10 nucleotides match TRBD1. The V gene end was trimmed by 2 bases and the J gene end by 6 bases; junction bases not matched to a gene: 5. CDR1 is SGHRS, CDR2 YFSETQ, per germline. The CDR3 is 15 residues long. CDR3 amino acids: CASSFSWTGGNEQFF. In nucleotides, the CDR3 is TGCGCCAGCAGCTTCTCCTGGACAGGGGGCAATGAGCAGTTCTTC.